This T cell receptor beta chain was observed in a study of T cell repertoires in cytomegalovirus infection. Overall study: Public TCR beta signature analysis indicated the presence of both CMV infection and matching HLA type.

TCRdb re-derived calls from the reads in MiXCR, one entry per CDR3 protein. This sample carries around 330,000 distinct CDR3 sequences, under 20% of them seen once, and the ten largest clones take more than 10%. There are 16 residues in the CDR3. The V gene end was trimmed by 6 bases and the J gene end by 1 base; junction bases not matched to a gene: 10. In germline, CDR1 is SGHTA, CDR2 FQGNSA. Study-wide points: Across the ex vivo response, the dominant clonotypes were HLA-C-restricted CMV-specific TCR beta clonotypes. Pooled public TCR beta family frequency picked out CMV carriers with the relevant HLA.

At least ten counts were recorded for this clonotype. The antigen is undetermined. Sequencing used PBMCs. V usage is TRBV7-2 and J usage is TRBJ2-7, with TRBD2 identical over 9 bases. The receptor comes from a human donor in good health (CMV status not recorded). Some clones in this sample may be carry-over from other donors' samples. CDR3 bases: TGTGCCAGCAGGCGGAGAGGCGGGGGGGGATCCTACGAGCAGTACTTC. Translated, it gives CASRRRGGGGSYEQYF.